This T cell receptor (beta chain) emerged from a study of blood T cell repertoires in COVID-19. From germline, CDR1 is MNHEY and CDR2 SMNVEV (reference sequence). The V and J ends lost 3 bases and 5 bases respectively, with 14 bases between them. This CDR3 has 15 residues. Clones were sequenced by immunoSEQ multiplex PCR, and TCRdb holds only the in-frame ones, with some missing. The sample records roughly 100,000 clones, about 89% being singletons. Sequenced input: peripheral blood. The chain links TRBV27 to TRBJ2-1; maybe TRBD2 (5 bases). This TCR derives from a human donor in a cohort sampled during active COVID-19. The CDR3 nucleotides are TGTGCCAGCAGTTTGATGGACTCCCTTAACAATGAGCAGTTCTTC. Translating it yields CASSLMDSLNNEQFF.